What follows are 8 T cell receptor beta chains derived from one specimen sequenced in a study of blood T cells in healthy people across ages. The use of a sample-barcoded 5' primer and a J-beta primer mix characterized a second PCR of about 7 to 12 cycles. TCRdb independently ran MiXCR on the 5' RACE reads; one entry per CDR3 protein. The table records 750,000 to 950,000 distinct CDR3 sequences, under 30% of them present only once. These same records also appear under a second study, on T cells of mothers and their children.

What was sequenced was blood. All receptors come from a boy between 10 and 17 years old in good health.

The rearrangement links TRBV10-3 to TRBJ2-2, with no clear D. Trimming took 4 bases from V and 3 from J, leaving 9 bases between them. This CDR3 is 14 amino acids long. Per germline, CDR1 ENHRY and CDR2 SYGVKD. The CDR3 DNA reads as TGTGCCATCAGTGCCAGTTTCGACACCGGGGAGCTGTTTTTT. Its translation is CAISASFDTGELFF.

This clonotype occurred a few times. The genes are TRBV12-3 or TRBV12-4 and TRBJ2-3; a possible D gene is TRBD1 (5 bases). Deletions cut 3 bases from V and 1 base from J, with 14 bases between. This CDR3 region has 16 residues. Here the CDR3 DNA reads TGTGCCAGCAGTTTGTCACAGGCTGCCGGCACAGATACGCAGTATTTT. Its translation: CASSLSQAAGTDTQYF.

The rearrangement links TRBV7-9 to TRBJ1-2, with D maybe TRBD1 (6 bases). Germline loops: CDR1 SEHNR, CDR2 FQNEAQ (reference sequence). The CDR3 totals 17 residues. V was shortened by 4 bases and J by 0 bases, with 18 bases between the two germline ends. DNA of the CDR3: TGTGCCAGCAGCTACAGGGCTCTGGGGGGGGCTAACTATGGCTACACCTTC. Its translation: CASSYRALGGANYGYTF.

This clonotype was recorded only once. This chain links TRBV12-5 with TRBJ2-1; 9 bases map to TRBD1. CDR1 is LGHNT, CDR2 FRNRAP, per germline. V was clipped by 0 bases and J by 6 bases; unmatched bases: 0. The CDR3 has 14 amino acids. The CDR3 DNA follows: TGTGCTAGTGGTTTGGTGACAGGGGGCAATGAGCAGTTCTTC. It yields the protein CASGLVTGGNEQFF.

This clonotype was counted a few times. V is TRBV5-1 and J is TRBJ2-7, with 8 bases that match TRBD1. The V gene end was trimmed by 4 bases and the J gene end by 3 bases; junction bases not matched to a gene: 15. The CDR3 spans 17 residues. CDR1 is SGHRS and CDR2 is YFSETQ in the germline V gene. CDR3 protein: CASSANRGARRYYEQYF. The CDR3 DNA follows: TGCGCCAGCAGCGCCAACAGGGGGGCGCGCCGTTACTACGAGCAGTACTTC.

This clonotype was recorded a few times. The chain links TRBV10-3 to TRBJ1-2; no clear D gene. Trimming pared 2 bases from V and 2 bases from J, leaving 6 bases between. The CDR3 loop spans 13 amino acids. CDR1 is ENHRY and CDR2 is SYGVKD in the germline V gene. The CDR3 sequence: CAISEEVNYGYTF. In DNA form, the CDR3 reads TGTGCCATCAGTGAGGAGGTGAACTATGGCTACACCTTC.

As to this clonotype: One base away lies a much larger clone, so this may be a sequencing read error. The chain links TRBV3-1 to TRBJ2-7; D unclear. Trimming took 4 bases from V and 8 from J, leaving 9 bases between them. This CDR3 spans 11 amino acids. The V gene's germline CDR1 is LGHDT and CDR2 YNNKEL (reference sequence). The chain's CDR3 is CASSLMGKQYF. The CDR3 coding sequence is TGTGCCAGCAGCCTTATGGGGAAGCAGTACTTC.

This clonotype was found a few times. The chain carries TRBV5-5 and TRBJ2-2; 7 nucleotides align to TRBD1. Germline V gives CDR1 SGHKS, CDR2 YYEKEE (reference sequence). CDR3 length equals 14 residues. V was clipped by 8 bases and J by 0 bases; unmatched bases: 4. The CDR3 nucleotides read TGTGCCAGTGGGACAGAAGCGAACACCGGGGAGCTGTTTTTT. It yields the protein CASGTEANTGELFF. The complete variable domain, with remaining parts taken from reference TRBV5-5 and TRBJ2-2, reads DAGVTQSPTHLIKTRGQQVTLRCSPISGHKSVSWYQQVLGQGPQFIFQYYEKEERGRGNFPDRFSARQFPNYSSELNVNALLLGDSALYLCASGTEANTGELFFGEGSRLTVL.